This T cell receptor beta chain came from a study of T cells in Graves' hyperthyroidism and ophthalmopathy. This clonotype was recorded at least ten times. Stable Graves' hyperthyroidism meant no ophthalmopathy progression within 18 months. Patients showing uncontrolled infection, other autoimmune disease, pregnancy or lactation were ineligible. Amplification of TCR beta CDR3 regions used RNA as the template. The HTBI primer set drove a first-round RT-PCR of the TCR CDR3. From the multiplex PCR reads, TCRdb called clonotypes with MiXCR, one entry per CDR3 protein. Here the sample spans more than 450,000 distinct CDR3 sequences, 14% being singletons. Germline V CDR1 and CDR2: MDHEN, SYDVKM. The CDR3 contains 13 residues.

The genes are TRBV28 and TRBJ2-1; D is possibly TRBD2 (5 bases). This TCR came from a woman aged 40 to 50 with Graves' hyperthyroidism. Specimen: blood. CDR3 region: CVVGEGSYNEQFF. The CDR3 DNA follows: TGTGTCGTTGGAGAGGGCTCCTACAATGAGCAGTTCTTC.